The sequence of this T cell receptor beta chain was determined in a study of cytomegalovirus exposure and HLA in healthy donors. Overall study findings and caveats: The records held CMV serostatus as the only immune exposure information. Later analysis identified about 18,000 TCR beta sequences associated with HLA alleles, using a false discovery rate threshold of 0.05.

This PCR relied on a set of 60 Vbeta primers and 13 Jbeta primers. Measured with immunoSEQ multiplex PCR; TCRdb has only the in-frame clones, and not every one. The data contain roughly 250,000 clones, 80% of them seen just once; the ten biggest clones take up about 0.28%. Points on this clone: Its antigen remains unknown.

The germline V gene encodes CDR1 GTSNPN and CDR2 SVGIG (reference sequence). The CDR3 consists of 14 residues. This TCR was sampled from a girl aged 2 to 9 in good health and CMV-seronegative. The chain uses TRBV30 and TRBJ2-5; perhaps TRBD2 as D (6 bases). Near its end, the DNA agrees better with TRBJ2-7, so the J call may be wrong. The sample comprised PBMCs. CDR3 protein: CAWSVGGKIYEQYF. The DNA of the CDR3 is TGTGCCTGGAGTGTTGGCGGGAAGATATACGAGCAGTACTTC.